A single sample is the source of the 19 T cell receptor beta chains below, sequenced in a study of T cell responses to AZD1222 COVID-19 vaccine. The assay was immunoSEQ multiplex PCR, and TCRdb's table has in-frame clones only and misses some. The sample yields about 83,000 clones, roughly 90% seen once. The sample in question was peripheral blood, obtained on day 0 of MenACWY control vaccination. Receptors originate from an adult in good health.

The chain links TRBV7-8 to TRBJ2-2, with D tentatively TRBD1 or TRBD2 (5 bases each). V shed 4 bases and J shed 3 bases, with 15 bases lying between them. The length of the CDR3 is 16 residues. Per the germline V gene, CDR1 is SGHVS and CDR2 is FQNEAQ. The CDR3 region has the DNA TGTGCCAGCAGCTCCCGCCCCGGGACCTACACCGGGGAGCTGTTTTTT. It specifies CASSSRPGTYTGELFF.

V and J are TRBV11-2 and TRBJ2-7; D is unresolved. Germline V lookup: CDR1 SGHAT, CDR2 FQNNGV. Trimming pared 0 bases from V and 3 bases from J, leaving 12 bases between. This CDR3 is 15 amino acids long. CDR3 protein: CASSLDLVTHYEQYF. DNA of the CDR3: TGTGCCAGCAGCTTAGATCTGGTGACACACTACGAGCAGTACTTC.

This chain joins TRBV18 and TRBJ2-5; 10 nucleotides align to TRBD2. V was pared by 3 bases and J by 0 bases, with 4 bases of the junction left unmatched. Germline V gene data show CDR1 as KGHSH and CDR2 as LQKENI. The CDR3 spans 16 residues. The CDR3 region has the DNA TGTGCCAGCTCACCGTCAAGCGGGAGGGACCAAGAGACCCAGTACTTC. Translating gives CASSPSSGRDQETQYF.

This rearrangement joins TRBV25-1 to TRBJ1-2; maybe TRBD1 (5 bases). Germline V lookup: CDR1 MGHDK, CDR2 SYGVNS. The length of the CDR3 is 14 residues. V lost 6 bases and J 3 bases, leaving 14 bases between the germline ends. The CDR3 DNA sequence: TGTGCCAGCAGGGGAACCGGGACCTACTATGGCTACACCTTC. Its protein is CASRGTGTYYGYTF.

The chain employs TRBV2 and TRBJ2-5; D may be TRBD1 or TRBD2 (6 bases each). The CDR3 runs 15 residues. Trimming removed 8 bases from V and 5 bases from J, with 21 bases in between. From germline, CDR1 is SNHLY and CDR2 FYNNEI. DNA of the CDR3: TGTGCCAGCTCCCCCAGCGGACGGAGGGGGGAGACCCAGTACTTC. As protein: CASSPSGRRGETQYF. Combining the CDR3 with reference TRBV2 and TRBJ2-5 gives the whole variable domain EPEVTQTPSHQVTQMGQEVILRCVPISNHLYFYWYRQILGQKVEFLVSFYNNEISEKSEIFDDQFSVERPDGSNFTLKIRSTKLEDSAMYFCASSPSGRRGETQYFGPGTRLLVL.

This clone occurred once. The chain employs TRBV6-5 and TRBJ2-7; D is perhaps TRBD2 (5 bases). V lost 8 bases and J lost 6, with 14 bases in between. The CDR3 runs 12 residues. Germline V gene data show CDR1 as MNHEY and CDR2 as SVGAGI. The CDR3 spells CASPSGGFEQYF. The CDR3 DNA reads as TGTGCCAGCCCCTCCGGCGGGTTCGAGCAGTACTTC.

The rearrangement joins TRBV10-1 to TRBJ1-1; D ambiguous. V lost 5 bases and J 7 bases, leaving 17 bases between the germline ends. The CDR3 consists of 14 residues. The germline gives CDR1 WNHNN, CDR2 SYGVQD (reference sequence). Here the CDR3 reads CASSPYGNRDEAFF. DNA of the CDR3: TGCGCCAGCAGTCCATACGGGAACCGAGATGAAGCTTTCTTT.

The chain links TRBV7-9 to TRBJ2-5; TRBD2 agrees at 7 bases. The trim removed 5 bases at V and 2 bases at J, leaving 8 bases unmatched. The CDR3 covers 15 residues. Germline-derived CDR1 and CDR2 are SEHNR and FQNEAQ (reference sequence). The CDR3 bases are TGTGCCAGCAGCCTCGGGACTACCGTTCAAGAGACCCAGTACTTC. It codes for CASSLGTTVQETQYF.

CDR3 in DNA: TGCGCCAGCAGTGGTGGGACGGTGGGAAACACCATATATTTT. Protein product: CASSGGTVGNTIYF. The chain carries TRBV5-1 and TRBJ1-3, with D perhaps TRBD1 (5 bases). The CDR3 runs 14 residues. V shed 5 bases and J shed 4 bases, with 13 bases lying between them. The V gene's germline CDR1 is SGHRS and CDR2 YFSETQ.

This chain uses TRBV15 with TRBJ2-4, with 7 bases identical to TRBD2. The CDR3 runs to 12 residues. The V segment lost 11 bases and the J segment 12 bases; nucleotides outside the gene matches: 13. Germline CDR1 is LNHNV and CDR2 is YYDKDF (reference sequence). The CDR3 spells CAQAGREADQYF. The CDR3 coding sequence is TGTGCCCAGGCGGGGAGGGAAGCGGATCAGTACTTC.

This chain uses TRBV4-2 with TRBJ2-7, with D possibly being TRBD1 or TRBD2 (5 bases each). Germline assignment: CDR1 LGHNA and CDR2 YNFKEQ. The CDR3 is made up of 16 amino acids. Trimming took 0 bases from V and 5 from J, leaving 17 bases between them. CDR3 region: CASSQEDRQGAHEQYF. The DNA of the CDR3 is TGTGCCAGCAGCCAAGAAGATCGGCAGGGAGCCCACGAGCAGTACTTC.

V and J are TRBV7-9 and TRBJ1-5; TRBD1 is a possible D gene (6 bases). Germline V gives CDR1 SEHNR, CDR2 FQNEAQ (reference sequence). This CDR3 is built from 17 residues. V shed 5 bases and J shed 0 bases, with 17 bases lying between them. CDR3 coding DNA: TGTGCCAGCAGCAAGCAACAGGGCTTGGGTAGCAATCAGCCCCAGCATTTT. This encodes CASSKQQGLGSNQPQHF. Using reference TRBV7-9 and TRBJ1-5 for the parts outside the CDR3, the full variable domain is DTGVSQNPRHKITKRGQNVTFRCDPISEHNRLYWYRQTLGQGPEFLTYFQNEAQLEKSRLLSDRFSAERPKGSFSTLEIQRTEQGDSAMYLCASSKQQGLGSNQPQHFGDGTRLSIL.

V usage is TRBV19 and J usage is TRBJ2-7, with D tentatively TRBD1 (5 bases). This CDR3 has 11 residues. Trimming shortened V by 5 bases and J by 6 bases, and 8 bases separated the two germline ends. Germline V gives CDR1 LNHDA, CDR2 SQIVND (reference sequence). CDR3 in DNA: TGTGCCAGTAGTTGGGGCGGCGAGCAGTACTTC. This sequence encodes CASSWGGEQYF.

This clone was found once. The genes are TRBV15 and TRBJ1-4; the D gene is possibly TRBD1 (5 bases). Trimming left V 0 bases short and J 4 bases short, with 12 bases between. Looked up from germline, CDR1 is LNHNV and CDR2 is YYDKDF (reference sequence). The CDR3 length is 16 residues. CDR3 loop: CATSRDSGAFNEKLFF. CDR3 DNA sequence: TGTGCCACCAGCAGAGATTCCGGGGCCTTTAATGAAAAACTGTTTTTT.

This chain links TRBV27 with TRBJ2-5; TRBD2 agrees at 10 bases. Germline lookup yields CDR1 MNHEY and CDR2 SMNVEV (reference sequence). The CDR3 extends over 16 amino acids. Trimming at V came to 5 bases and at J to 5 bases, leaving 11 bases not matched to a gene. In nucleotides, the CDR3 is TGTGCCAGCAGTACGCGACTAGCGGGTGTCCATGAGACCCAGTACTTC. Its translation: CASSTRLAGVHETQYF.

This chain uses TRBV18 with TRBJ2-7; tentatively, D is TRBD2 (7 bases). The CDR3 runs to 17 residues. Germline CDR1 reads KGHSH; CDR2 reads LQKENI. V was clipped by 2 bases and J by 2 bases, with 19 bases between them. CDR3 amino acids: CASSPGAGTKGAYEQYF. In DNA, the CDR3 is TGTGCCAGCTCACCAGGAGCCGGGACTAAGGGGGCCTACGAGCAGTACTTC.

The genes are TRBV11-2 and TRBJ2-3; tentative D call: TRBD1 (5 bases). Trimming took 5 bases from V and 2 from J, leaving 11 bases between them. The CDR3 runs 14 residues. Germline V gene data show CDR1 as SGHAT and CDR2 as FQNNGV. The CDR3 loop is CASSVRQNTDTQYF. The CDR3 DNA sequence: TGTGCCAGCAGCGTCAGACAGAACACAGATACGCAGTATTTT. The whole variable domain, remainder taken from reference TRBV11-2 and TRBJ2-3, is EAGVAQSPRYKIIEKRQSVAFWCNPISGHATLYWYQQILGQGPKLLIQFQNNGVVDDSQLPKDRFSAERLKGVDSTLKIQPAKLEDSAVYLCASSVRQNTDTQYFGPGTRLTVL.

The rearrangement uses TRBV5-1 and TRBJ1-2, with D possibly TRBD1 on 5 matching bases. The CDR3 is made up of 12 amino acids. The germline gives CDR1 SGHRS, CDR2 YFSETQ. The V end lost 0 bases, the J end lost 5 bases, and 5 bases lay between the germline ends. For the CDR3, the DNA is TGCGCCAGCAGCTTGGAGGGGTATGGCTACACCTTC. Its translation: CASSLEGYGYTF.

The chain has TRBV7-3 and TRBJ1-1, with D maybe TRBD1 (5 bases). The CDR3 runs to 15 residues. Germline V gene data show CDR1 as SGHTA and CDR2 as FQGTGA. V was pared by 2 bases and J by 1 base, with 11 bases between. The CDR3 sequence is CASSLEGRGNTEAFF. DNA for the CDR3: TGTGCCAGCAGCTTAGAGGGTAGGGGGAACACTGAAGCTTTCTTT.